The clone carrying this T cell receptor (beta chain) has ten or more counts. Its antigen remains unknown. TCR beta CDR3 regions were amplified from RNA transcripts. HTBI primers were the set used in a first-round RT-PCR of the TCR CDR3. TCRdb re-derived calls from the multiplex PCR reads in MiXCR, one entry per CDR3 protein. The sample contains about 300,000 distinct CDR3 sequences, around a quarter of which appear only once. The data were taken from a study of T cells in Graves' hyperthyroidism and ophthalmopathy. Whole-study results and caveats: In validation, the model predicted ophthalmopathy. These predictions came a median roughly 6.5 months before onset.

In making diagnoses, clinical symptoms, serum thyroxine and TRAb, thyroid ultrasound and orbital computed tomography were all used. Germline V gives CDR1 DFQATT, CDR2 SNEGSKA (reference sequence). The ends were cut back, 3 bases at V and 1 base at J, with 9 bases in the middle. This CDR3 comprises 13 residues. The sample comprised blood. This sequence originates from a man aged 35 to 55 with Graves' hyperthyroidism that later progressed to Graves' ophthalmopathy. The chain uses TRBV20-1 and TRBJ1-1; D is ambiguous. CDR3 DNA sequence: TGCAGTGCTAGCACGGGGAAGAACACTGAAGCTTTCTTT. This sequence encodes CSASTGKNTEAFF.